This T cell receptor (beta chain) appears in the sequencing data of a study of Ad26.COV2.S vaccination and SARS-CoV-2 variants. Background on the study: Ad26.COV2.S was injected intramuscularly once or twice, 56 days apart.

Study results and caveats: Vaccine recipients showed a spike-specific TCR breadth that was higher than in placebo recipients.

Assay: immunoSEQ multiplex PCR; the TCRdb copy retains only in-frame clones and omits some. Of approximately 300,000 clones in the sample, around 85% were seen once. Points on this clone: Its antigen is undetermined.

Treatment given: around 19 received Ad26.COV2.S at low or high dose, single or two shots; roughly five received placebo; per-sample allocation not given. Vaccine and placebo recipients were sampled on day 63 after the first injection. Sequences were derived from peripheral blood, sampled in a trial of Ad26.COV2.S vaccine versus placebo. The receptor comes from a person aged 18-60 years who received the Ad26.COV2.S COVID-19 vaccine or a placebo.

CDR3 DNA: TGTGCCAGCAAGCGGGCCGGGGGAAACACCATATATTTT. The encoded protein is CASKRAGGNTIYF. The rearrangement uses TRBV28 and TRBJ1-3; D gene ambiguous. Germline lookup yields CDR1 MDHEN and CDR2 SYDVKM. V was shortened by 7 bases and J by 4 bases, with 11 bases between the two germline ends. The CDR3 has 13 residues.